This TCR beta chain derives from a study of pediatric ulcerative colitis. One to two pinch biopsies were taken from the rectum during colonoscopy. V gave up 2 bases and J gave up 2 bases, with 11 bases separating them. This CDR3 region has 15 residues. Germline CDR1 is SGHKS and CDR2 is YYEKEE (reference sequence). The table came from immunoSEQ multiplex PCR; TCRdb's copy has only in-frame clones and leaves some out. This table has tens of thousands of clones, around 76% appearing once. The specimen sequenced was gut tissue. The genes are TRBV5-5 and TRBJ1-3, with D unclear. The sequence was collected from a girl aged 5-17 years with moderate ulcerative colitis. The CDR3 loop reads CASSFEWGTGNTIYF. CDR3 nucleotide sequence: TGTGCCAGCAGCTTTGAGTGGGGTACTGGAAACACCATATATTTT.